This T cell receptor beta chain is from a study of cytotoxic CD8 clonotypes in ibrutinib-treated CLL. Study-level results: Clonality went up at the time of ibrutinib response, stayed stable in sustained remission, and later dropped back toward its baseline level at progression. Sampling times differed between sustained-remission and progressing patients.

Germline CDR1 SGHKS, CDR2 YYEKEE (reference sequence). There are 13 residues in the CDR3. V was shortened by 4 bases and J by 1 base, with 6 bases between the two germline ends. Notes on this clone: Its antigen is unknown.

TCRdb's copy holds only in-frame clones and misses some; the assay was immunoSEQ multiplex PCR. The sample has tens of thousands of clones, over 60% seen once; the top ten hold approximately 12%. The starting material was PBMCs, obtained after 12 months of ibrutinib treatment. The sequence was collected from a human donor with chronic lymphocytic leukemia. This chain connects TRBV5-5 to TRBJ1-3; D gene unclear. The CDR3 DNA sequence: TGTGCCAGCAGCCCCCATTCTGGAAACACCATATATTTT. This gives the protein CASSPHSGNTIYF.